A selection of T cell receptor beta chains follows, all from one sample in a study of cytomegalovirus exposure and HLA in healthy donors. Sequenced by immunoSEQ multiplex PCR; TCRdb stores in-frame clones only, minus some. The data show some 160,000 clones, around four fifths seen once. The sequenced material came from PBMCs. Source of these receptors: a man younger than 35 in good health and CMV-seronegative. Both conserved end residues are part of each CDR3. The D gene is left open where the match is weak. Clone size is not always given. Where it is, it says once, few, many or a class for expanded clones.

clone_size: NA
d_call: NA
j_call: TRBJ2-7
v_call: TRBV5-1
cdr3_aa: CASSLSTGYEQYF
cdr3_nt: TGCGCCAGCAGCTTGTCCACGGGCTACGAGCAGTACTTC

clone_size: NA
d_call: TRBD1
j_call: TRBJ2-3
v_call: TRBV19
cdr3_aa: CASSMRQGYDDTQYF
cdr3_nt: TGTGCCAGTAGTATGAGACAGGGATATGACGATACGCAGTATTTT

clone_size: few
d_call: NA
j_call: TRBJ1-5
v_call: TRBV28
cdr3_aa: CASSIFAGARQPQHF
cdr3_nt: TGTGCCAGCAGCATATTCGCGGGGGCGAGGCAGCCCCAGCATTTT

clone_size: few
d_call: NA
j_call: TRBJ1-1
v_call: TRBV19
cdr3_aa: CATGKRFDTEAFF
cdr3_nt: TGTGCCACAGGAAAGCGGTTCGACACTGAAGCTTTCTTT

clone_size: NA
d_call: NA
j_call: TRBJ2-3
v_call: TRBV7-8
cdr3_aa: CASSLEAVHTDTQYF
cdr3_nt: TGTGCCAGCAGCTTAGAAGCTGTCCACACAGATACGCAGTATTTT

clone_size: NA
d_call: NA
j_call: TRBJ1-1
v_call: TRBV4-1
cdr3_aa: CASSQDWVGQFTEAFF
cdr3_nt: TGCGCCAGCAGCCAAGATTGGGTTGGGCAGTTCACTGAAGCTTTCTTT

clone_size: NA
d_call: NA
j_call: TRBJ2-7
v_call: TRBV15
cdr3_aa: CATSDDRDEQYF
cdr3_nt: TGTGCCACCAGCGACGATCGGGACGAGCAGTACTTC

clone_size: NA
d_call: TRBD2
j_call: TRBJ2-2
v_call: TRBV10-3
cdr3_aa: CAISERASGGASTGELFF
cdr3_nt: TGTGCCATCAGTGAGCGGGCTAGCGGGGGGGCGTCAACCGGGGAGCTGTTTTTT

clone_size: NA
d_call: NA
j_call: TRBJ1-3
v_call: TRBV4-1
cdr3_aa: CASSLARGNTIYF
cdr3_nt: TGCGCCAGCAGCCTCGCTCGGGGGAACACCATATATTTT

clone_size: NA
d_call: TRBD1
j_call: TRBJ2-3
v_call: TRBV28
cdr3_aa: CASSSPGQGATDTQYF
cdr3_nt: TGTGCCAGCAGTTCTCCGGGACAGGGGGCTACAGATACGCAGTATTTT

clone_size: NA
d_call: TRBD2
j_call: TRBJ2-7
v_call: TRBV19
cdr3_aa: CASSIQAGSYEQYF
cdr3_nt: TGTGCCAGTAGTATCCAAGCGGGAAGCTACGAGCAGTACTTC

clone_size: NA
d_call: NA
j_call: TRBJ2-3
v_call: TRBV29-1
cdr3_aa: CSVDWHTQYF
cdr3_nt: TGCAGCGTTGATTGGCATACGCAGTATTTT

clone_size: NA
d_call: NA
j_call: TRBJ2-5
v_call: TRBV13
cdr3_aa: CASSSGGGGTQYF
cdr3_nt: TGTGCCAGCAGCTCAGGGGGGGGAGGGACCCAGTACTTC

clone_size: NA
d_call: NA
j_call: TRBJ2-1
v_call: TRBV19
cdr3_aa: CASSIVLGRENNEQFF
cdr3_nt: TGTGCCAGTAGTATAGTGTTGGGACGGGAGAACAATGAGCAGTTCTTC

clone_size: NA
d_call: TRBD1
j_call: TRBJ2-2
v_call: TRBV5-1
cdr3_aa: CASSLGQGKGTGELFF
cdr3_nt: TGCGCCAGCAGCCTAGGACAGGGGAAAGGAACCGGGGAGCTGTTTTTT

clone_size: NA
d_call: NA
j_call: TRBJ1-6
v_call: TRBV6-5
cdr3_aa: CASSYAWGERAPLHF
cdr3_nt: TGTGCCAGCAGTTACGCGTGGGGGGAGCGGGCACCCCTCCACTTT

clone_size: NA
d_call: TRBD1
j_call: TRBJ2-1
v_call: TRBV6-1
cdr3_aa: CASSEDRGSYNEQFF
cdr3_nt: TGTGCCAGCAGTGAAGACAGGGGGTCCTACAATGAGCAGTTCTTC

clone_size: NA
d_call: NA
j_call: TRBJ1-1
v_call: TRBV5-1
cdr3_aa: CASSSEAGGMNTEAFF
cdr3_nt: TGCGCCAGCAGCTCCGAGGCGGGCGGAATGAACACTGAAGCTTTCTTT

clone_size: once
d_call: NA
j_call: TRBJ1-5
v_call: TRBV6-5
cdr3_aa: CASRTGYNQPQHF
cdr3_nt: TGTGCCAGCAGAACAGGGTACAATCAGCCCCAGCATTTT

clone_size: NA
d_call: NA
j_call: TRBJ2-7
v_call: TRBV5-8
cdr3_aa: CASSLFPNPSYEQYF
cdr3_nt: TGTGCCAGCAGCTTATTTCCTAATCCATCCTACGAGCAGTACTTC

clone_size: NA
d_call: NA
j_call: TRBJ2-4
v_call: TRBV2
cdr3_aa: CASSERGTVIAKNIQYF
cdr3_nt: TGTGCCAGCAGTGAACGGGGGACAGTTATAGCCAAAAACATTCAGTACTTC

clone_size: NA
d_call: TRBD1
j_call: TRBJ1-4
v_call: TRBV5-4
cdr3_aa: CASSLAPRTGGAWEKLFF
cdr3_nt: TGTGCCAGCAGCTTGGCCCCCCGGACAGGGGGCGCTTGGGAAAAACTGTTTTTT

clone_size: NA
d_call: NA
j_call: TRBJ2-7
v_call: TRBV19
cdr3_aa: CASSQGFVYEQYF
cdr3_nt: TGTGCCAGTAGCCAGGGATTCGTCTACGAGCAGTACTTC

clone_size: NA
d_call: TRBD1
j_call: TRBJ1-2
v_call: TRBV28
cdr3_aa: CASSTGAGRGYTF
cdr3_nt: TGTGCCAGCAGCACAGGGGCCGGGCGTGGCTACACCTTC

clone_size: once
d_call: TRBD1
j_call: TRBJ1-1
v_call: TRBV29-1
cdr3_aa: CSVETRTGALMNTEAFF
cdr3_nt: TGCAGCGTTGAAACTAGGACAGGGGCCCTCATGAACACTGAAGCTTTCTTT

clone_size: NA
d_call: TRBD2
j_call: TRBJ2-3
v_call: TRBV6-6
cdr3_aa: CASSPKSGKSTDTQYF
cdr3_nt: TGTGCCAGCAGTCCTAAGAGCGGGAAGTCCACAGATACACAGTATTTT

clone_size: NA
d_call: TRBD2
j_call: TRBJ2-1
v_call: TRBV5-1
cdr3_aa: CASSLVAGTYNEQFF
cdr3_nt: TGCGCCAGCAGCTTGGTAGCGGGTACCTACAATGAGCAGTTCTTC

clone_size: NA
d_call: NA
j_call: TRBJ1-2
v_call: TRBV30
cdr3_aa: CAWSTAYGYTF
cdr3_nt: TGTGCCTGGAGTACAGCCTATGGCTACACCTTC

clone_size: NA
d_call: NA
j_call: TRBJ1-1
v_call: TRBV18
cdr3_aa: CASSRGGKAEAFF
cdr3_nt: TGTGCCAGCTCACGGGGGGGGAAAGCTGAAGCTTTCTTT

clone_size: NA
d_call: TRBD2
j_call: TRBJ2-1
v_call: TRBV29-1
cdr3_aa: CSALAGTPNEQFF
cdr3_nt: TGCAGCGCCCTAGCGGGAACACCCAATGAGCAGTTCTTC

clone_size: few
d_call: NA
j_call: TRBJ1-3
v_call: TRBV5-6
cdr3_aa: CASSSRQSSGNTIYF
cdr3_nt: TGTGCCAGCAGCTCCAGACAGAGCTCTGGAAACACCATATATTTT

clone_size: NA
d_call: TRBD1
j_call: TRBJ1-4
v_call: TRBV9
cdr3_aa: CASSVTGQINEKLFF
cdr3_nt: TGTGCCAGCAGCGTTACGGGACAGATTAATGAAAAACTGTTTTTT

clone_size: NA
d_call: TRBD2
j_call: TRBJ2-7
v_call: TRBV9
cdr3_aa: CASSKSPSSGSYEQYF
cdr3_nt: TGTGCCAGCAGCAAGAGTCCGTCTAGCGGATCCTACGAGCAGTACTTC

clone_size: NA
d_call: NA
j_call: TRBJ2-3
v_call: TRBV11-2
cdr3_aa: CASSLFADTDTQYF
cdr3_nt: TGTGCCAGCAGCTTGTTCGCAGATACAGATACGCAGTATTTT

clone_size: NA
d_call: NA
j_call: TRBJ1-5
v_call: TRBV7-9
cdr3_aa: CASSLVQGGRRSNQPQHF
cdr3_nt: TGTGCCAGCAGCTTAGTACAGGGCGGGAGAAGGAGCAATCAGCCCCAGCATTTT

clone_size: NA
d_call: TRBD2
j_call: TRBJ2-1
v_call: TRBV7-9
cdr3_aa: CASSLPREAYNEQFF
cdr3_nt: TGTGCCAGCAGCTTACCCCGGGAGGCCTACAATGAGCAGTTCTTC

clone_size: NA
d_call: NA
j_call: TRBJ1-1
v_call: TRBV5-1
cdr3_aa: CASSLGTRNTEAFF
cdr3_nt: TGCGCCAGCAGCCTCGGGACAAGGAACACTGAAGCTTTCTTT

clone_size: NA
d_call: TRBD1
j_call: TRBJ1-2
v_call: TRBV19
cdr3_aa: CASKGAAGDGYTF
cdr3_nt: TGTGCCAGTAAGGGGGCAGCAGGGGATGGCTACACCTTC

clone_size: NA
d_call: TRBD2
j_call: TRBJ2-5
v_call: TRBV5-1
cdr3_aa: CASRPGTSGRSQETQYF
cdr3_nt: TGCGCCAGCAGGCCCGGGACTAGCGGGCGCTCTCAAGAGACCCAGTACTTC

clone_size: NA
d_call: NA
j_call: TRBJ2-7
v_call: TRBV9
cdr3_aa: CASSVQGGEQYF
cdr3_nt: TGTGCCAGCAGCGTCCAAGGGGGCGAGCAGTACTTC

clone_size: NA
d_call: NA
j_call: TRBJ2-5
v_call: TRBV7-9
cdr3_aa: CASSLDWTQETQYF
cdr3_nt: TGTGCCAGCAGCTTGGACTGGACCCAAGAGACCCAGTACTTC

clone_size: NA
d_call: NA
j_call: TRBJ2-1
v_call: TRBV7-9
cdr3_aa: CASSFPWPPEPGNEQFF
cdr3_nt: TGTGCCAGCAGCTTCCCCTGGCCCCCAGAGCCGGGCAATGAGCAGTTCTTC

clone_size: NA
d_call: NA
j_call: TRBJ1-1
v_call: TRBV6-5
cdr3_aa: CAASGGLGTEAFF
cdr3_nt: TGTGCCGCCTCGGGGGGACTTGGGACTGAAGCTTTCTTT